This is a list of T cell receptor beta chains from one sample in a study of cytomegalovirus exposure and HLA in healthy donors. Assay: immunoSEQ multiplex PCR; the TCRdb copy retains only in-frame clones and omits some. The repertoire holds about 150,000 clones, approximately 80% seen once, with 3% to 4% in the top ten. What was sequenced was PBMCs. The source of these receptors is a male donor in good health and CMV-seronegative. CDR3s include the opening cysteine and the closing phenylalanine or tryptophan. A D gene is named only where the DNA matches it firmly. Some rows mark clone size as missing; the rest say once, few, many or name a class of expanded clone.

v_call	clone_size	j_call	d_call	cdr3_nt	cdr3_aa
TRBV5-4	-	TRBJ1-3	TRBD1	TGTGCCAGCAGCGAGGGGACAGGGAGAAACACCATATATTTT	CASSEGTGRNTIYF
TRBV28	-	TRBJ2-6	TRBD1	TGTGCCAGCAGTCCAGGGGGAAGCTCTGGGGCCAACGTCCTGACTTTC	CASSPGGSSGANVLTF
TRBV28	few	TRBJ1-2	-	TGTGCCGGTCTCTCTTCTACCAACTATGGCTACACCTTC	CAGLSSTNYGYTF
TRBV5-1	-	TRBJ1-1	TRBD1	TGCGCCAGCAGCAGGACAGGGGAGAACACTGAAGCTTTCTTT	CASSRTGENTEAFF
TRBV10-3	few	TRBJ1-3	TRBD1	TGTGCCATCAGTGGGTTCGGACAGGGGGCTGGAAACACCATATATTTT	CAISGFGQGAGNTIYF
TRBV14	few	TRBJ1-4	-	TGTGCCAGCAGCCCCCCCCGGCAGGGACTGGATGAAAAACTGTTTTTT	CASSPPRQGLDEKLFF
TRBV7-9	-	TRBJ2-7	TRBD1	TGTGCCAGCAGCCCTCGGGACAGAAGCTACGAGCAGTACTTC	CASSPRDRSYEQYF
TRBV6-5	-	TRBJ1-2	-	TGTGCCAGCAGTTACGGCAGCGCCGACGGCTACACCTTC	CASSYGSADGYTF
TRBV19	-	TRBJ1-5	TRBD1	TGTGCCAGTGCGCCAACAGGGGGCATGGGCAATCAGCCCCAGCATTTT	CASAPTGGMGNQPQHF
TRBV11-2	-	TRBJ2-1	-	TGTGCCAGCAGCTTTGTTACAGGGAAGCAGTTCTTC	CASSFVTGKQFF